This record covers a single T cell receptor (beta chain). This receptor's antigen is unknown. No base-level quality is on record; no much larger clone is a single base apart. The treatment or condition label of this sample denotes: live attenuated yellow fever vaccine strain. At each blood-draw timepoint, two biological replicates of bulk PBMCs were collected. A standard Ficoll-Paque protocol was used to isolate PBMCs from peripheral blood. RNA was extracted with TriZol from bulk PBMCs, CD4 and CD8 fractions, and dextramer-positive and dextramer-negative fractions. The data are from a study of T cells after yellow fever vaccination (dated by TCRdb to the late 2010s). For the study in its entirety: Libraries from fractions with low cell numbers were prepared with the SMART-Seq v4 Ultra Low Input RNA kit. To track T-cell clones before and after primary and booster YFV17D yellow fever vaccination, bulk TCR alpha and beta repertoires were sequenced longitudinally. Two healthy male donors made up the cohort, one aged 18 to 29 years and the other aged 30 to 40 years. Blood was collected at multiple timepoints before and after primary and secondary immunization, and bulk PBMC replicates and cell subsets were isolated.

The CDR3, from cysteine to phenylalanine, totals 12 residues. Just the 36-base CDR3 DNA is kept, in frame starting at base 1. Based on the germline V gene, the CDR1 and CDR2 sequences are SGHVS and FNYEAQ. The trim is 1 base for V and 8 bases for J, with a gap of 5 bases between the germline ends. TCR cDNA was synthesized by 5'RACE template switching, through which a universal primer site and unique molecular identifiers were introduced. cDNA synthesis was primed from both the TCR alpha and TCR beta constant segments. Two PCR steps were used to amplify libraries, with sample barcodes and sequencing adapters being added in the second step. Libraries were sequenced on Illumina HiSeq 2500 (2x100 bp) or NovaSeq (2x150 bp). The authors' analysis ran thus. Reads were demultiplexed and collapsed into UMI consensus sequences with MIGEC, and V(D)J alignment was performed with MiXCR. Vaccine-responding clonotypes were identified with edgeR using replicate PBMC samples, with FDR below 0.01 and a log2 fold change above 5 up to day 15 being required. Each bulk clonotype received a CD4 or CD8 identity based on whether the sequenced CD4 or CD8 repertoire contained that clonotype at higher abundance. TCRdb reran the public reads through fastp at Q25 and MiXCR, keeping productive beta chains. When rows share a CDR3 protein, they turn into one entry using the most common DNA and genes. TCRdb, rather than the study authors, made the V and J calls. In this sample the table shows some 350,000 distinct CDR3 sequences, 9.5% to 13% of which occur a single time. The ten largest make up roughly 18% of the sample.

General findings and caveats noted by the study authors: Compared with the primary T-cell response, the secondary T-cell response was faster but weaker, reaching its peak on day 5 rather than on day 15. Computational filtering was needed because FACS-sorted repertoires could contain abundant contaminating clonotypes from the bulk population. Because only a couple of donors were included in the study, the extent to which the findings can be generalized is limited. After the booster, most clones that had expanded after primary vaccination were detected again (about 97% of CD4 and around nine tenths of CD8), suggesting broad maintenance of memory. A small fraction of clonotypes showed up in both the CD4 and CD8 compartments, probably as a result of convergent recombination.

Sequenced here: PBMCs, sampled on the day of the first yellow fever vaccination. The TCR originated in a man aged 18 to 35 who received the YFV17D yellow fever vaccine. The sequence is built from TRBV7-6 and TRBJ1-4, with no confidently assigned D gene. The CDR3 region: CASSLVPEKLFF. The DNA is as follows: TGTGCCAGCAGCTTAGTACCCGAAAAACTGTTTTTT. Reference TRBV7-6 and TRBJ1-4 proteins supply the regions before and after the CDR3; the full variable domain is: GAGVSQSPRYKVTKRGQDVALRCDPISGHVSLYWYRQALGQGPEFLTYFNYEAQQDKSGLPNDRFSAERPEGSISTLTIQRTEQRDSAMYRCASSLVPEKLFFGSGTQLSVL.